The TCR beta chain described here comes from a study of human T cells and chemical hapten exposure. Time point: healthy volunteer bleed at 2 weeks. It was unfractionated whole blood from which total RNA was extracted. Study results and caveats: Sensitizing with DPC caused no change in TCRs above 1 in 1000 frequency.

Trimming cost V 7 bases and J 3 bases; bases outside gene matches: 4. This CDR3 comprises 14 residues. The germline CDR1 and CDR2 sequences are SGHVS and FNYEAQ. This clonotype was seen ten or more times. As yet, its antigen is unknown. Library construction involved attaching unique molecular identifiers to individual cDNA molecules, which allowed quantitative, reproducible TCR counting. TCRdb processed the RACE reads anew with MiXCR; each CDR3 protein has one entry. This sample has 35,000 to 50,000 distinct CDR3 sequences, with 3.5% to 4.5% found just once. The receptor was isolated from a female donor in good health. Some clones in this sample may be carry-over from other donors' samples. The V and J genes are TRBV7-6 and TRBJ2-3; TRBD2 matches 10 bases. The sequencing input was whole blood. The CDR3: CASMALAGTDTQYF. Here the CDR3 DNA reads TGTGCCAGCATGGCACTAGCGGGAACAGATACGCAGTATTTT.